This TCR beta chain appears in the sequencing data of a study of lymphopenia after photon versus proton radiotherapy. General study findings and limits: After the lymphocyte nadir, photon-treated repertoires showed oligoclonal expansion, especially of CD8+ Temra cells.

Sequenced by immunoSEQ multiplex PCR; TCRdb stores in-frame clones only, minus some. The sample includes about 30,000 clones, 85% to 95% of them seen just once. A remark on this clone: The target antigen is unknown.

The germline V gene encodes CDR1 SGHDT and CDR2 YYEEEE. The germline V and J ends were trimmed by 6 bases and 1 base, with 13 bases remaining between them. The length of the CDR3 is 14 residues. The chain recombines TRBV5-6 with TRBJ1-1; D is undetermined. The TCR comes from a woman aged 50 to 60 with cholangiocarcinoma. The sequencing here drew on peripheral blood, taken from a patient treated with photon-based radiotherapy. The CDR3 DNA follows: TGTGCCAGCACCCCGAGGTCGGCGAACACTGAAGCTTTCTTT. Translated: CASTPRSANTEAFF.